This T cell receptor (beta chain) was captured in a study of OX40 agonist ivuxolimab in advanced cancers. Regarding the complete study: Ivuxolimab, which targeted the costimulatory receptor OX40 (CD134), was an agonistic, fully human IgG2 monoclonal antibody. Peripheral TCRbeta sequencing aimed to test whether ivuxolimab altered TCR sequence diversity and caused clonal T-cell expansion. In the dose-escalation cohort, 65% to 85% of patients were male, and the mean age was around 65 years with a range of about 20 to 79. Patients were allowed to have had prior anti-PD-1, anti-PD-L1 or anti-CTLA-4 therapy, and approximately 41% of the dose-escalation patients had previously received checkpoint inhibitors. The monotherapy dose-escalation portion (N ≈ 52 patients) of the phase I ivuxolimab trial is reported in the paper. Three dose-escalation patients achieved partial responses, one with hepatocellular carcinoma and two with cutaneous melanoma. Among the 50 to 55 dose-escalation patients, some 20 had hepatocellular carcinoma, 15 melanoma, 9 renal cell carcinoma and 9 head and neck cancer. Intravenous ivuxolimab was administered to patients every 2 weeks at six dose levels: 0.01, 0.1, 0.3, 1.5, 3 and 10 mg/kg.

As concerns this clone: It lacks a known antigen. Base quality data are lacking; no much larger clone is found one base away.

CDR3 length: 16 amino acids, cysteine to phenylalanine. Just the 48-base CDR3 DNA is kept, in frame starting at base 1. Trimming at the junction amounts to 8 bases on V and 0 bases on J, and the germline ends lie 19 bases apart. The germline V gene (reference sequence) gives CDR1 as LNHDA and CDR2 as SQIVND. The trial excluded patients who had a history of autoimmune disease or who were on systemic immunosuppression. Peripheral blood for TCR sequencing was collected from all dose cohorts at baseline, on cycle 4 day 1, and on cycle 7 day 1. Samples were obtained from an open-label, multicenter, first-in-human phase I dose-escalation trial of ivuxolimab. Adults with locally advanced or metastatic melanoma, renal cell carcinoma, hepatocellular carcinoma or head and neck squamous cell carcinoma were enrolled in the trial. Before TCR sequencing, CD4+ T cells and CD8+ T cells from peripheral blood were sorted into separate populations.

Genomic DNA was isolated from the sorted cells so that the TCRbeta CDR3 region could be sequenced. The immunoSEQ Assay was used to sequence the TCRbeta CDR3 regions. TCRdb retrieved this table from immuneACCESS and kept in-frame rearrangements only. Not all clones are present; in checked studies, unresolved V genes account for under half, and no reason is known for the remainder. The sample records 50,000 to 65,000 clones, about 87% of which are singletons. Together, the top ten hold more than 2.5% of the sample. Here is what the overall study found, with its caveats: After ivuxolimab, more expanded clones were found on average in CD8+ T cells than in CD4+ T cells. At doses from 0.1 to 3.0 mg/kg, clonal expansion was seen in both CD4+ and CD8+ blood T cells between baseline and week 6. In the 0.1-3.0 mg/kg groups, partial responders had among the lowest normalized peripheral clonal expansion, particularly in CD8+ T cells. The antigen specificity of the peripheral T cells that underwent clonal expansion was not determined. Low levels of normalized T-cell clonal expansion were also shown by some nonresponding patients.

This receptor was obtained from an adult with an advanced solid tumor such as melanoma, head and neck, liver or kidney cancer. Sequenced material: CD4+ or CD8+ T cells sorted from blood, taken in a trial of the OX40 agonist ivuxolimab. The V and J genes are TRBV19 and TRBJ1-2, with a tentative D gene TRBD1 over 5 matching bases. CDR3 loop: CASLRDPRAPNYGYTF. DNA sequence: TGTGCCAGTCTTAGGGACCCACGGGCGCCTAACTATGGCTACACCTTC.